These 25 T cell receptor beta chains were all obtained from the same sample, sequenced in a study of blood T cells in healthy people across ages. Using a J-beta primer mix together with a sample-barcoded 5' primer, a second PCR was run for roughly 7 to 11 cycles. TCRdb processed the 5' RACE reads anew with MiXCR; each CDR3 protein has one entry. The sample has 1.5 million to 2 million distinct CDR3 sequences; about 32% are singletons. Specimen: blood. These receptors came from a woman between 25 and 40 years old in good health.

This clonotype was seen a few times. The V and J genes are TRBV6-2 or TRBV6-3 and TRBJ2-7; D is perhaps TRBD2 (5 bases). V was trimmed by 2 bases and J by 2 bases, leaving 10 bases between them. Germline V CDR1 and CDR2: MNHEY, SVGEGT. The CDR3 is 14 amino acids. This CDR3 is CASSYGPGAYEQYF. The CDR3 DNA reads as TGTGCCAGCAGTTACGGTCCCGGGGCCTACGAGCAGTACTTC.

CDR3 in amino acids: CASSFGQRAYEQYF. The CDR3 DNA reads TGTGCCAGCAGCTTTGGACAGAGGGCGTACGAGCAGTACTTC. The chain has TRBV5-4 and TRBJ2-7; D is possibly TRBD1 (6 bases). Germline lookup yields CDR1 SGHNT and CDR2 YYREEE (reference sequence). CDR3 size: 14 residues. V was trimmed by 2 bases and J by 4 bases, leaving 13 bases between them.

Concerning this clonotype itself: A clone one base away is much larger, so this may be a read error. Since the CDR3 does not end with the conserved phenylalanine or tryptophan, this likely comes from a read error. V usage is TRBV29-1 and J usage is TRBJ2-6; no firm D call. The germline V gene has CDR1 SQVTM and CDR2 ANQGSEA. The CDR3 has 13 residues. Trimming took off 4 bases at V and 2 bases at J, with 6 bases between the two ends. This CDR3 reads CSVGVTGANVLTL. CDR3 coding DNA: TGCAGCGTTGGAGTGACTGGGGCCAACGTCCTGACTTTA.

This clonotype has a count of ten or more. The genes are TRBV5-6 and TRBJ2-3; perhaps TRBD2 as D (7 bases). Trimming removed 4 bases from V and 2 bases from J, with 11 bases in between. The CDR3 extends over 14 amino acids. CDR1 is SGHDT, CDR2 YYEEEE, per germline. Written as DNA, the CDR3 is TGTGCCAGCAGCCCTGCGGGGGCCACAGATACGCAGTATTTT. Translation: CASSPAGATDTQYF.

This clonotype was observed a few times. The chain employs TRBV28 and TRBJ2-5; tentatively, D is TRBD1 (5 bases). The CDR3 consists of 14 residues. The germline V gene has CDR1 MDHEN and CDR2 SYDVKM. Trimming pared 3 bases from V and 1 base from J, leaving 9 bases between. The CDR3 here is CASSFQGRQETQYF. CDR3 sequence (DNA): TGTGCCAGCAGTTTCCAGGGTCGCCAAGAGACCCAGTACTTC.

CDR3 amino acids: CSVEPFIISYGYTF. For the CDR3, the DNA is TGCAGCGTCGAACCATTTATTATATCCTATGGCTACACCTTC. J is TRBJ1-2 and V is TRBV29-1; D unresolved. V was pared by 6 bases and J by 4 bases, with 18 bases between. The CDR3 loop spans 14 amino acids. CDR1 and CDR2 from the germline V gene are SQVTM and ANQGSEA.

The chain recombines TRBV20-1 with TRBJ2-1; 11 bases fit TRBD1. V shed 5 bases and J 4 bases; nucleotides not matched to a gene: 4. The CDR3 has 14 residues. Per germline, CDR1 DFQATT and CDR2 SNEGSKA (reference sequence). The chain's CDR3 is CSALRDRGYNEQFF. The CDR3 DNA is TGCAGTGCTCTCCGGGACAGGGGGTACAATGAGCAGTTCTTC.

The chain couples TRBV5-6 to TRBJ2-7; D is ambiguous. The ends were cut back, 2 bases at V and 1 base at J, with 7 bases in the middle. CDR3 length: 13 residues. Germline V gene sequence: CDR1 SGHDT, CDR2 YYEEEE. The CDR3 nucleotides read TGTGCCAGCAGCTTCTCTATGTCCTACGAGCAGTACTTC. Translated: CASSFSMSYEQYF. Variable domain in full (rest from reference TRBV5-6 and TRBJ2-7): DAGVTQSPTHLIKTRGQQVTLRCSPKSGHDTVSWYQQALGQGPQFIFQYYEEEERQRGNFPDRFSGHQFPNYSSELNVNALLLGDSALYLCASSFSMSYEQYFGPGTRLTVT.

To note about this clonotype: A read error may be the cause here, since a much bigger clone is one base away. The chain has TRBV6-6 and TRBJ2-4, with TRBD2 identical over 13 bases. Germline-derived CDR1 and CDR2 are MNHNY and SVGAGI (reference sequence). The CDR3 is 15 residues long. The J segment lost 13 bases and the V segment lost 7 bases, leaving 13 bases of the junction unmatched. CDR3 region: CASNHDSGTSGEQYF. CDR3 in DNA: TGTGCCAGCAATCACGACTCCGGGACTAGCGGGGAGCAGTACTTC.

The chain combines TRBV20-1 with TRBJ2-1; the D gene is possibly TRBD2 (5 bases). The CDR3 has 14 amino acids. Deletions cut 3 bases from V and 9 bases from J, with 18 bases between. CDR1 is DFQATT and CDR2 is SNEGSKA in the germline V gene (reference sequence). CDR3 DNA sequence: TGCAGTGCTAGCGCCAGCGGCACAAGTGGTGAGCAGTTCTTC. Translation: CSASASGTSGEQFF.

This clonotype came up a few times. CDR3 bases: TGCGCCAGCAGCCAAGACGGCAGGCTTATCTACGAGCAGTACTTC. Protein sequence: CASSQDGRLIYEQYF. This rearrangement joins TRBV4-1 to TRBJ2-7; D not resolved. Trimming removed 0 bases from V and 3 bases from J, with 12 bases in between. Per germline, CDR1 MGHRA and CDR2 YSYEKL. The CDR3 has 15 residues.

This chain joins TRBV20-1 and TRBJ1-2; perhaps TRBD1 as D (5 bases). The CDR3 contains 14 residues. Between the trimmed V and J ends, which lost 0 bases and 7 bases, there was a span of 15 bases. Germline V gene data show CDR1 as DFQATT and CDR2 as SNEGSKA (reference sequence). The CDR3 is CSARDRGQESGYTF. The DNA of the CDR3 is TGCAGTGCTAGAGATCGAGGACAAGAAAGTGGCTACACCTTC.

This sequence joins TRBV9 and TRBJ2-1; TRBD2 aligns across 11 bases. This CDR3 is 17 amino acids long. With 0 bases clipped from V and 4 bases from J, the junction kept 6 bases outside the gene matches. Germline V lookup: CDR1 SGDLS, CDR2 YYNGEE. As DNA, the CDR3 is TGTGCCAGCAGCGTAGGGACTAGCGGGCCTTTATACAATGAGCAGTTCTTC. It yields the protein CASSVGTSGPLYNEQFF.

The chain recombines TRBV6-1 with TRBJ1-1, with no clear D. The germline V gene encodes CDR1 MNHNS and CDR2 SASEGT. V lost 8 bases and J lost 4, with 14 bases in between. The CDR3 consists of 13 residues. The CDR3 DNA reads TGTGCCAGCCTGCTTTGGTCCCCCACTGAAGCTTTCTTT. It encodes CASLLWSPTEAFF.

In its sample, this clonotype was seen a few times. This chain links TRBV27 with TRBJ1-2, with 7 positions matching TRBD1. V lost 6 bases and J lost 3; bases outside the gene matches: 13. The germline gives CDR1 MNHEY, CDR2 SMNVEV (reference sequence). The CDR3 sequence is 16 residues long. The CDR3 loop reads CASRPTNRGRDYGYTF. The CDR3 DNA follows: TGTGCCAGCAGGCCAACCAACAGGGGTAGGGACTATGGCTACACCTTC.

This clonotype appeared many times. CDR3 sequence (DNA): TGCAGTGCTAGACCCGCAGGCAGGGGCAATCAGCCCCAGCATTTT. Protein sequence: CSARPAGRGNQPQHF. The rearrangement uses TRBV20-1 and TRBJ1-5, with D possibly being TRBD1 (5 bases). The CDR3 covers 15 residues. Germline-derived CDR1 and CDR2 are DFQATT and SNEGSKA (reference sequence). With 2 bases removed from V and 2 bases from J, the gap between germline ends came to 13 bases.

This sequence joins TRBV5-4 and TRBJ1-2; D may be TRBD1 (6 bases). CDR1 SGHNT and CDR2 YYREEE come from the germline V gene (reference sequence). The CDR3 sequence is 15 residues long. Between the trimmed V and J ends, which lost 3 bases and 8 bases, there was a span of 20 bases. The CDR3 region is CASSSGQSRVYGYTF. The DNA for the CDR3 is TGTGCCAGCAGCTCAGGACAGAGTAGGGTCTACGGCTACACCTTC.

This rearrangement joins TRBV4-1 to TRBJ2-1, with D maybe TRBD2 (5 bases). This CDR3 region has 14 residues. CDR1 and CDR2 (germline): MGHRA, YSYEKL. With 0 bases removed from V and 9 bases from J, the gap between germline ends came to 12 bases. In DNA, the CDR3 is TGCGCCAGCAGCCAAGATGGTCATCGGGGTGAGCAGTTCTTC. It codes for CASSQDGHRGEQFF.

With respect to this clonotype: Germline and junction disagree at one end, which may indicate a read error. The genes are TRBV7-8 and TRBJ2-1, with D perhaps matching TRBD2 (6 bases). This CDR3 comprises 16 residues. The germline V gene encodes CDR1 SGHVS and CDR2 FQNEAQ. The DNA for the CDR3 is TGTGCCGGCAGCTTAGAGCGGGTTGTATTGGGCAATGAACAGTTCTTC. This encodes CAGSLERVVLGNEQFF.

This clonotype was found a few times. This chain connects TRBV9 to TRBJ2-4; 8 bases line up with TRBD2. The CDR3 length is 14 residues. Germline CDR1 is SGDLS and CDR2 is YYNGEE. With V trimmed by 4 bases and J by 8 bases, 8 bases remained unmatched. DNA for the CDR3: TGTGCCAGCAGCCCGGGAGGGGGTGGGGACATTCAGTACTTC. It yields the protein CASSPGGGGDIQYF. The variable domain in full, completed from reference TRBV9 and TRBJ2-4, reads DSGVTQTPKHLITATGQRVTLRCSPRSGDLSVYWYQQSLDQGLQFLIQYYNGEERAKGNILERFSAQQFPDLHSELNLSSLELGDSALYFCASSPGGGGDIQYFGAGTRLSVL.

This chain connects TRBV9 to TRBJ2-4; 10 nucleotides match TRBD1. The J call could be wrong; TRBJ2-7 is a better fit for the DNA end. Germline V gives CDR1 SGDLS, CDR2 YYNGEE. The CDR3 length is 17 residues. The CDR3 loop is CASSDPTGTGDFSEQYF. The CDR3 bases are TGTGCCAGCAGCGACCCGACGGGGACAGGGGACTTCAGCGAGCAGTACTTC.

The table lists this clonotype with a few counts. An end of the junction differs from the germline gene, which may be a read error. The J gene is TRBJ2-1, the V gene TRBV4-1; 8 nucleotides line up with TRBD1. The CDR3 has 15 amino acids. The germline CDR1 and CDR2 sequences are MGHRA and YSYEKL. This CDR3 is CASSQHTGGPNDQFF. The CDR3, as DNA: TGCGCCAGCAGCCAACACACAGGGGGTCCCAATGATCAGTTCTTC.

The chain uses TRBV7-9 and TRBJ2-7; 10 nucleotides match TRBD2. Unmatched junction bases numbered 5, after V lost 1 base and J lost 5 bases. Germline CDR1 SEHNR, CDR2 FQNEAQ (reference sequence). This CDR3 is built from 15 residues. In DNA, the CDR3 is TGTGCCAGCAGCTTAGACCGACTAGCGGGCCACGAGCAGTACTTC. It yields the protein CASSLDRLAGHEQYF.

The CDR3 region has the DNA TGTGCCAGCAGCGTAACTAGCGGGGGGGCCCCCGGTGAGCAGTTCTTC. This codes for CASSVTSGGAPGEQFF. V gene TRBV9 combines with J gene TRBJ2-1; 13 positions agree with TRBD2. In germline, CDR1 is SGDLS, CDR2 YYNGEE. This CDR3 region has 16 residues. The V and J ends lost 1 base and 9 bases, in that order; junction bases with no gene match: 7.

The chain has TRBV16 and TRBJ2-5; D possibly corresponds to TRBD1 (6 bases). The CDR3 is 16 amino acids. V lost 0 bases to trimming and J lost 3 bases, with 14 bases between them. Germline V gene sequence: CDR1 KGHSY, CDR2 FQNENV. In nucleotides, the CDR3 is TGTGCCAGCAGCCAATCGAGCAGGGGAGTGGAAGAGACCCAGTACTTC. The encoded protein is CASSQSSRGVEETQYF.